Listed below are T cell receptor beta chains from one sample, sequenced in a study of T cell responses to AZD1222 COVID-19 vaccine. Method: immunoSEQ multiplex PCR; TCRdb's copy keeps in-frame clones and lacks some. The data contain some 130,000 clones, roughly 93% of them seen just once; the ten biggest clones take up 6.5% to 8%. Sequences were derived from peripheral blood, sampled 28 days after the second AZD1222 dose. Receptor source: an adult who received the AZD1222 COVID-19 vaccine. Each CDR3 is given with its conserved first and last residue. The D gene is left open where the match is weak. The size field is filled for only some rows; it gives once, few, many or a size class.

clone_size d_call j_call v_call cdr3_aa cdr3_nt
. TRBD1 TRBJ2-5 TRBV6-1 CASSEERGTGMETQYF TGTGCCAGCAGTGAAGAGAGAGGGACAGGGATGGAGACCCAGTACTTC
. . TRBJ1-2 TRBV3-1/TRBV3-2 CASSVEGWYGYTF TGTGCCAGCAGCGTGGAGGGCTGGTATGGCTACACCTTC
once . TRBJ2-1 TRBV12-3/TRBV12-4 CASSTYRDHEQFF TGTGCCAGCAGTACCTACAGGGACCATGAGCAGTTCTTC
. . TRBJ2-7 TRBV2 CASSPGYYEQYF TGTGCCAGCAGTCCGGGATACTACGAGCAGTACTTC
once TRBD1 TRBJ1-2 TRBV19 CASSSPGGAYGYTF TGTGCCAGTAGCTCCCCAGGGGGCGCGTATGGCTACACCTTC
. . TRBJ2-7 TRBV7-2 CASSLSGLSNEQYF TGTGCCAGCAGCCTCTCGGGCCTCTCTAACGAGCAGTACTTC
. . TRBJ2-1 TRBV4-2 CASSRWTGDTYNEQFF TGTGCCAGCAGCCGTTGGACGGGGGATACCTACAATGAGCAGTTCTTC
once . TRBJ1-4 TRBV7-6 CASSLYGQSNEKLFF TGTGCCAGCAGCTTGTACGGACAGAGTAATGAAAAACTGTTTTTT
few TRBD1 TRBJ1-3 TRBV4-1 CASSLPRGENTIYF TGCGCCAGCAGCCTGCCCAGGGGGGAAAACACCATATATTTT
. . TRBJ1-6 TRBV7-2 CASSLVPLNSPLHF TGTGCCAGCAGCTTAGTCCCCCTTAATTCACCCCTCCACTTT
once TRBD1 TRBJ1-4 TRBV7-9 CASSLGQGFEKLFF TGTGCCAGCAGCCTTGGACAGGGGTTTGAAAAACTGTTTTTT
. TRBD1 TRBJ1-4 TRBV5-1 CASSLVQGNEKLFF TGCGCCAGCAGCTTGGTACAGGGGAATGAAAAACTGTTTTTT
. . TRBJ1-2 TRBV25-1 CASSEVGGRRGYTF TGTGCCAGCAGTGAAGTGGGGGGCCGACGGGGCTACACCTTC
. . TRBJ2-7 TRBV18 CASSPSDGYEQYF TGTGCCAGCTCACCCTCGGACGGTTACGAGCAGTACTTC
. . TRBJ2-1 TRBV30 CALRAGRDSSYNEQFF TGTGCCCTCAGGGCCGGAAGAGACAGCTCCTACAATGAGCAGTTCTTC
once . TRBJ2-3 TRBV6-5 CASSPRDTDTQYF TGTGCCAGCAGCCCCCGGGACACAGATACGCAGTATTTT
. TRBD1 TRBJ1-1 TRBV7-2 CASSFRQGITEAFF TGTGCCAGCAGCTTCAGACAGGGGATAACTGAAGCTTTCTTT
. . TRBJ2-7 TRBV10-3 CAISAKGSYEQYF TGTGCCATCAGTGCTAAAGGGAGCTACGAGCAGTACTTC
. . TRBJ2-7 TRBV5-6 CASSKIDSPYEQYF TGTGCCAGCAGCAAAATAGACAGTCCCTACGAGCAGTACTTC
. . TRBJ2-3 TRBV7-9 CASSLLEGDTQYF TGTGCCAGCAGCTTACTCGAGGGCGATACGCAGTATTTT
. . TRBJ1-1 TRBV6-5 CASSYSSEDLDTEAFF TGTGCCAGCAGTTACTCGAGTGAGGACCTGGACACTGAAGCTTTCTTT
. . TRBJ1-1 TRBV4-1 CASSHWANTEAFF TGCGCCAGCAGTCACTGGGCCAACACTGAAGCTTTCTTT
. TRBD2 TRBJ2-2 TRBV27 CASSLSGGYTGELFF TGTGCCAGCAGTCTTAGCGGGGGATACACCGGGGAGCTGTTTTTT
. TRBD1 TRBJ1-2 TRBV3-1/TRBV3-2 CASSSRDRGLKGTF TGTGCCAGCAGCTCCCGGGACAGGGGGCTCAAAGGCACCTTC
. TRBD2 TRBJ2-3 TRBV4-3 CASSQGGGATDTQYF TGCGCCAGCAGCCAAGGGGGAGGGGCAACAGATACGCAGTATTTT
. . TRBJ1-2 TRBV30 CAWSIGGGYTF TGTGCCTGGAGTATTGGGGGTGGCTACACCTTC
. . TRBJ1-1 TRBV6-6 CASSYALGSTEAFF TGTGCCAGCAGTTACGCTCTGGGGAGTACTGAAGCTTTCTTT
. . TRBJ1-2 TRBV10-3 CAISEPPGYGYTF TGTGCCATCAGTGAGCCCCCAGGCTATGGCTACACCTTC
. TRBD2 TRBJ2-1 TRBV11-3 CASRSTAAGVGEQFF TGTGCCAGCAGATCTACGGCGGCGGGGGTCGGTGAGCAGTTCTTC
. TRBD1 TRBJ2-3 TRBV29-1 CSVEDFQGARTDTQYF TGCAGCGTTGAAGATTTTCAGGGGGCTCGGACAGATACGCAGTATTTT
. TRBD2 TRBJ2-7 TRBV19 CASSQLARWDEQYF TGTGCCAGTAGCCAACTAGCGCGGTGGGACGAGCAGTACTTC
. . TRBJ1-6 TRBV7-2 CASSLTPLNSPLHF TGTGCCAGCAGCCTTACCCCCCTTAATTCACCCCTCCACTTT
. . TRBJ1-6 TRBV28 CASRTPGPLHF TGTGCCAGCAGGACCCCCGGACCCCTCCACTTT
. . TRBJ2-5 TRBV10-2 CAIRAGARQETQYF TGCGCCATCAGGGCGGGGGCGCGACAAGAGACCCAGTACTTC
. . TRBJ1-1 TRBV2 CASSPLNTEAFF TGTGCCAGCAGCCCCCTGAACACTGAAGCTTTCTTT
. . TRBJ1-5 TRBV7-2 CASSRSNQPQHF TGTGCCAGCAGCCGTAGCAATCAGCCCCAGCATTTT
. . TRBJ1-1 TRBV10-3 CAISESVSSPLNTEAFF TGTGCCATCAGTGAGTCGGTTAGCTCACCCCTCAACACTGAAGCTTTCTTT
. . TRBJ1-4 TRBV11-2 CASRREWGQKLFF TGTGCCAGCCGGAGGGAATGGGGGCAAAAACTGTTTTTT
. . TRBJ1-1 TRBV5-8 CASSLYQILVGRGPNTEAFF TGTGCCAGCAGCTTGTATCAAATCCTTGTGGGCAGGGGCCCGAACACTGAAGCTTTCTTT